The 24 T cell receptor beta chains in this list originate from one sample, sequenced in a study of OX40 agonist ivuxolimab in advanced cancers. Profiled with immunoSEQ multiplex PCR; TCRdb holds only in-frame clones, not every one. This sample has about 60,000 clones; 86% occur once, and the top ten carry 1.1%. This sample comprised CD4+ or CD8+ T cells sorted from blood, obtained in a trial of the OX40 agonist ivuxolimab. Receptors were obtained from an adult with an advanced solid tumor such as melanoma, head and neck, liver or kidney cancer.

A single count supports this clone. The chain combines TRBV7-9 with TRBJ2-1; D remains unclear. The length of the CDR3 is 15 residues. The germline CDR1 and CDR2 sequences are SEHNR and FQNEAQ (reference sequence). The germline V and J ends were trimmed by 5 bases and 6 bases, with 17 bases remaining between them. CDR3 amino acids: CASSPITRESNEQFF. CDR3 coding DNA: TGTGCCAGCAGCCCCATTACGAGAGAAAGCAATGAGCAGTTCTTC.

The rearrangement joins TRBV5-1 to TRBJ2-7; D may be TRBD1 (5 bases). V was cut by 1 base and J by 2 bases, with 10 bases left in between. Germline lookup yields CDR1 SGHRS and CDR2 YFSETQ. The CDR3 is 14 amino acids. This chain's CDR3 is CASSLQEGAYEQYF. CDR3 nucleotides: TGCGCCAGCAGCTTGCAAGAAGGGGCCTACGAGCAGTACTTC.

This clone was recorded only once. The chain has TRBV28 and TRBJ2-3; a weak D match, TRBD1 (5 bases). Germline CDR1 reads MDHEN; CDR2 reads SYDVKM. Trimming pared 3 bases from V and 5 bases from J, leaving 9 bases between. CDR3 length: 13 residues. CDR3 DNA: TGTGCCAGCAGTTTCGATCAGGGAGATACGCAGTATTTT. Translated: CASSFDQGDTQYF.

Only a few counts were recorded for this clone. The chain employs TRBV9 and TRBJ1-4; 8 positions agree with TRBD1. V lost 3 bases, J lost 3 bases, and 4 bases stayed unmatched. CDR1 is SGDLS, CDR2 YYNGEE, per germline. The CDR3 contains 15 residues. In nucleotides, the CDR3 is TGTGCCAGCAGCGGACAGGGGCGCTCTAATGAAAAACTGTTTTTT. Amino acid sequence: CASSGQGRSNEKLFF.

V usage is TRBV11-3 and J usage is TRBJ2-4; D unclear. This CDR3 is built from 13 residues. Germline CDR1 and CDR2: SGHNT and YENEEA. V was shortened by 1 base and J by 7 bases, with 8 bases between the two germline ends. CDR3 loop: CASSLVPCNIQYF. The CDR3 DNA follows: TGTGCCAGCAGCTTAGTCCCCTGCAACATTCAGTACTTC.

The chain links TRBV5-4 to TRBJ2-3; D may be TRBD1 (6 bases). The V and J ends lost 1 base and 3 bases respectively, with 9 bases between them. The CDR3 contains 14 residues. Per germline, CDR1 SGHNT and CDR2 YYREEE (reference sequence). CDR3 bases: TGTGCCAGCAGCTTGACAGGGCGGACAGATACGCAGTATTTT. This codes for CASSLTGRTDTQYF.

DNA of the CDR3: TGTGCCAGCAGTTCATTCGGGAGGGCCGTCAACGAGCAGTACTTC. This encodes CASSSFGRAVNEQYF. V gene TRBV28 combines with J gene TRBJ2-7, with TRBD2 identical over 8 bases. The CDR3 consists of 15 residues. CDR1 is MDHEN and CDR2 is SYDVKM in the germline V gene. V trimming: 4 bases; J trimming: 5 bases; junction bases outside the gene matches: 10.

The rearrangement uses TRBV10-3 and TRBJ1-2; 7 bases match TRBD1. The CDR3 is made up of 13 amino acids. Trimming took 7 bases from V and 4 from J; bases not matched to a gene: 6. Germline V gene data show CDR1 as ENHRY and CDR2 as SYGVKD. The chain's CDR3 is CAITTGIGYGYTF. The CDR3 DNA sequence: TGTGCCATCACGACAGGGATAGGCTATGGCTACACCTTC.

The chain employs TRBV6-5 and TRBJ1-4, with 9 bases aligning to TRBD1. From germline, CDR1 is MNHEY and CDR2 SVGAGI. The trim removed 5 bases at V and 10 bases at J, leaving 11 bases unmatched. The CDR3 spans 15 residues. Written as DNA, the CDR3 is TGTGCCAGCAGTCGATCACAGGGGGCGGGTGGAAAACTGTTTTTT. It codes for CASSRSQGAGGKLFF.

This sequence joins TRBV30 and TRBJ2-5, with TRBD2 identical over 7 bases. The V gene end was trimmed by 3 bases and the J gene end by 0 bases; junction bases not matched to a gene: 7. Per germline, CDR1 GTSNPN and CDR2 SVGIG (reference sequence). This CDR3 has 15 amino acids. CDR3 in DNA: TGTGCCTGGAGGCGGGCTAGCGGATACCAAGAGACCCAGTACTTC. It codes for CAWRRASGYQETQYF.

The J gene is TRBJ2-1, the V gene TRBV19, with 10 bases lining up with TRBD1. V was pared by 5 bases and J by 4 bases, with 8 bases of the junction left unmatched. CDR3 size: 16 residues. Germline V gives CDR1 LNHDA, CDR2 SQIVND (reference sequence). The CDR3 loop reads CASSPAGTGEYNEQFF. DNA of the CDR3: TGTGCCAGTAGTCCGGCAGGGACAGGGGAGTACAATGAGCAGTTCTTC.

The chain carries TRBV15 and TRBJ2-7; TRBD1 might be the D (6 bases). With 0 bases removed from V and 2 bases from J, the gap between germline ends came to 17 bases. CDR1 is LNHNV, CDR2 YYDKDF, per germline (reference sequence). The CDR3 extends over 17 amino acids. The DNA for the CDR3 is TGTGCCACCAGCAGAGATGTTCAGGGGAATATCGCCTACGAGCAGTACTTC. Residues: CATSRDVQGNIAYEQYF.

CDR3 bases: TGTGCCAGCAGTTACGACAGGGGAACTGGGGCCAACGTCCTGACTTTC. Protein: CASSYDRGTGANVLTF. This chain joins TRBV6-5 and TRBJ2-6; 8 bases align to TRBD1. The ends lost 2 bases at V and 2 bases at J; junction bases unmatched: 2. CDR3 length: 16 residues. The germline CDR1 and CDR2 sequences are MNHEY and SVGAGI.

This chain connects TRBV29-1 to TRBJ1-5, with 7 bases identical to TRBD1. Trimming took 6 bases from V and 7 from J; bases not matched to a gene: 9. Per germline, CDR1 SQVTM and CDR2 ANQGSEA. This CDR3 is 13 amino acids long. The CDR3 here is CSVSDRRDQPQHF. DNA of the CDR3: TGCAGCGTCTCGGACAGGAGGGACCAGCCCCAGCATTTT.

The sample holds one count of this clone. This sequence joins TRBV5-1 and TRBJ2-1; D possibly corresponds to TRBD2 (5 bases). The CDR3 has 14 residues. The V gene's germline CDR1 is SGHRS and CDR2 YFSETQ. V was shortened by 4 bases and J by 7 bases, with 15 bases between the two germline ends. The CDR3 region is CASSPMLRDNEQFF. The CDR3 coding sequence is TGCGCCAGCAGCCCGATGCTGAGGGATAATGAGCAGTTCTTC. Together with reference TRBV5-1 and TRBJ2-1, the CDR3 gives the full variable domain: KAGVTQTPRYLIKTRGQQVTLSCSPISGHRSVSWYQQTPGQGLQFLFEYFSETQRNKGNFPGRFSGRQFSNSRSEMNVSTLELGDSALYLCASSPMLRDNEQFFGPGTRLTVL.

The CDR3 sequence: CASGGVSLSPGEQYF. As DNA, the CDR3 is TGTGCCTCGGGAGGGGTCTCCCTCTCCCCTGGCGAGCAGTACTTC. The V and J genes are TRBV28 and TRBJ2-7, with 8 bases fitting TRBD2. CDR1 and CDR2 (germline): MDHEN, SYDVKM. Trimming at V came to 11 bases and at J to 6 bases, leaving 18 bases not matched to a gene. The CDR3 covers 15 residues.

This clone appeared a single time. The chain carries TRBV10-3 and TRBJ1-1, with D unresolved. The CDR3 has 16 residues. V was shortened by 4 bases and J by 1 base, with 16 bases between the two germline ends. Germline CDR1 reads ENHRY; CDR2 reads SYGVKD. CDR3 amino acids: CAISAQLRAGNTEAFF. CDR3 in DNA: TGTGCCATCAGTGCCCAGCTTCGGGCGGGGAACACTGAAGCTTTCTTT.

The chain joins TRBV6-1 to TRBJ2-5; 10 bases fit TRBD2. V lost 4 bases and J lost 4; bases outside the gene matches: 9. CDR1 and CDR2 (germline): MNHNS, SASEGT. The CDR3 totals 16 residues. CDR3 residues: CASSGGRLAGVETQYF. CDR3 sequence (DNA): TGTGCCAGCAGTGGGGGGAGGCTAGCGGGAGTAGAGACCCAGTACTTC.

This chain uses TRBV11-2 with TRBJ2-1, with 10 bases aligning to TRBD2. The germline gives CDR1 SGHAT, CDR2 FQNNGV. V lost 4 bases, J lost 9 bases, and 12 bases stayed unmatched. This CDR3 spans 16 amino acids. In nucleotides, the CDR3 is TGTGCCAGCAGCTCCGAGAGCGGGAGGGTCAACAGTGAGCAGTTCTTC. This encodes CASSSESGRVNSEQFF.

The rearrangement joins TRBV19 to TRBJ2-5; the match to TRBD1 covers 9 bases. Germline V lookup: CDR1 LNHDA, CDR2 SQIVND (reference sequence). This CDR3 region has 16 residues. The V and J ends lost 1 base and 5 bases, in that order; junction bases with no gene match: 8. CDR3 DNA: TGTGCCAGTAGTATAGCAACAACAGGGGGCCGGGAGACCCAGTACTTC. Its translation: CASSIATTGGRETQYF.

This chain uses TRBV5-6 with TRBJ2-2; TRBD2 is a possible D gene (6 bases). The V gene lost 4 bases and the J gene lost 7 bases, with 20 bases spanning the gap. Germline V gives CDR1 SGHDT, CDR2 YYEEEE. CDR3 length: 16 amino acids. The CDR3 here is CASSTGTLQKGGELFF. CDR3 in DNA: TGTGCCAGCAGCACCGGGACTCTCCAGAAGGGCGGGGAGCTGTTTTTT.

The J gene is TRBJ1-2, the V gene TRBV19, with no clear D. V lost 3 bases, J lost 5 bases, and 7 bases lay in between. In germline, CDR1 is LNHDA, CDR2 SQIVND (reference sequence). The CDR3 is 12 residues long. The CDR3: CASSISRYGYTF. The CDR3 nucleotides are TGTGCCAGTAGTATCTCCCGGTATGGCTACACCTTC.

V usage is TRBV11-2 and J usage is TRBJ1-2, with 7 positions matching TRBD1. Germline CDR1 and CDR2: SGHAT and FQNNGV. The CDR3 is 14 residues long. The V and J ends lost 3 bases and 3 bases, in that order; junction bases with no gene match: 4. CDR3 sequence: CASSFTDRYYGYTF. CDR3 DNA: TGTGCCAGCAGCTTTACGGACAGGTACTATGGCTACACCTTC.

J is TRBJ1-4 and V is TRBV7-9, with 8 bases that match TRBD1. This CDR3 is built from 15 residues. Germline assignment: CDR1 SEHNR and CDR2 FQNEAQ (reference sequence). The junction had 10 bases not matched to a gene; V was cut back by 5 bases and J by 8 bases. The CDR3: CASSRDRGGNEKLFF. The CDR3 DNA is TGTGCCAGCAGCCGTGACAGGGGAGGAAACGAAAAACTGTTTTTT.